This T cell receptor (beta chain) was sequenced for a study of control samples from healthy donors and cancer patients. The CDR3 has 12 amino acids. Trimming removed 0 bases at V and 5 bases at J, with 6 bases between. CDR1 is SQVTM and CDR2 is ANQGSEA in the germline V gene. Assay: immunoSEQ multiplex PCR; the TCRdb copy retains only in-frame clones and omits some. The table records 50,000 or so clones, about 96% of them present only once. Sequenced: blood. The J gene is TRBJ2-3, the V gene TRBV29-1; perhaps TRBD1 as D (5 bases). This TCR derives from a woman under 30 in good health. The CDR3 DNA sequence: TGCAGCGTTGAAGAAGGGGTAGATACGCAGTATTTT. Encoded protein: CSVEEGVDTQYF.